The present entry profiles one T cell receptor (beta chain) with its context. No antigen is known for it. The data stem from a study of blood T cells in healthy people across ages. Findings and limits, study-wide: When set beside aged donors, long-lived donors presented more naive CD4+ cells and higher diversity.

RNA extraction gave at least 5.5 micrograms of total RNA per sample. V lost 5 bases and J lost 2; bases outside the gene matches: 15. The CDR3 totals 19 residues. Germline V gene data show CDR1 as MNHEY and CDR2 as SVGEGT. The use of a sample-barcoded 5' primer and a J-beta primer mix characterized a second PCR of about 7 to 12 cycles. Every cDNA molecule carried a tag from a template-switch adaptor bearing 12 random nucleotides. TCRdb used MiXCR to reprocess the 5' RACE reads, holding one entry per CDR3 protein. The data hold hundreds of thousands of distinct CDR3 sequences, with around a fifth observed a single time.

This receptor was obtained from a man between 65 and 79 years old in good health. Sequencing was performed on blood. The genes are TRBV6-2 or TRBV6-3 and TRBJ2-1; 10 positions match TRBD2. CDR3 amino acids: CASSPRDRNLAGAYNEQFF. CDR3 in DNA: TGTGCCAGCAGTCCTAGGGACAGGAATCTAGCGGGAGCCTACAATGAGCAGTTCTTC.